One and the same sample provided the 23 T cell receptor beta chains below, sequenced in a study of cytomegalovirus exposure and HLA in healthy donors. PCR employed 60 Vbeta and 13 Jbeta primers. Profiled with immunoSEQ multiplex PCR; TCRdb holds only in-frame clones, not every one. The data show approximately 130,000 clones, less than 10% seen once. The specimen sequenced was PBMCs. The source of these receptors is a woman aged 40-49 years in good health and CMV-seropositive.

This clone has only a few counts. This chain joins TRBV14 and TRBJ2-7; D remains unclear. This CDR3 comprises 12 residues. Germline V gene lookup returns CDR1 SGHDN and CDR2 FVKESK. V lost 3 bases and J lost 0, with 3 bases in between. The CDR3 DNA is TGTGCCAGCAGCCATAGCTCCTACGAGCAGTACTTC. Amino acids: CASSHSSYEQYF.

This chain connects TRBV19 to TRBJ2-7; 8 positions agree with TRBD1. V lost 5 bases, J lost 4 bases, and 4 bases stayed unmatched. The germline V gene has CDR1 LNHDA and CDR2 SQIVND (reference sequence). The length of the CDR3 is 13 residues. The CDR3 DNA is TGTGCCAGTAGTCAGGGGGCGGGATACGAGCAGTACTTC. Translated, it gives CASSQGAGYEQYF. Together with reference TRBV19 and TRBJ2-7, the CDR3 gives the full variable domain: DGGITQSPKYLFRKEGQNVTLSCEQNLNHDAMYWYRQDPGQGLRLIYYSQIVNDFQKGDIAEGYSVSREKKESFPLTVTSAQKNPTAFYLCASSQGAGYEQYFGPGTRLTVT.

The chain is built from TRBV7-8 and TRBJ2-7; TRBD1 aligns across 7 bases. CDR1 SGHVS and CDR2 FQNEAQ come from the germline V gene. J lost 7 bases, V lost 5 bases, and 14 bases had no gene match. This CDR3 has 15 residues. The CDR3 loop reads CASSEGASGSREQYF. The CDR3 nucleotides are TGTGCCAGCAGCGAGGGGGCATCCGGATCTCGGGAGCAGTACTTC.

The chain employs TRBV7-9 and TRBJ2-5, with 10 positions matching TRBD2. Germline V gene lookup returns CDR1 SEHNR and CDR2 FQNEAQ (reference sequence). V was pared by 1 base and J by 3 bases, with 5 bases of the junction left unmatched. The CDR3 contains 16 residues. DNA of the CDR3: TGTGCCAGCAGCTTAGGGCTAGCGGGGGCTGAAGAGACCCAGTACTTC. Translating it yields CASSLGLAGAEETQYF.

This rearrangement joins TRBV5-8 to TRBJ1-1; D not certain. The V and J ends lost 0 bases and 5 bases respectively, with 17 bases between them. This CDR3 spans 16 amino acids. The germline V gene has CDR1 SGHTS and CDR2 YDEGEE. The CDR3 DNA follows: TGTGCCAGCAGCTTGGGGGTGACACCCTCTGGGACTGAAGCTTTCTTT. Its protein product is CASSLGVTPSGTEAFF.

This clone appeared a few times. The V call is TRBV20-1, the J call TRBJ2-5; no reliable D call. The ends were cut back, 5 bases at V and 3 bases at J, with 4 bases in the middle. The V gene's germline CDR1 is DFQATT and CDR2 SNEGSKA (reference sequence). The CDR3 has 10 amino acids. CDR3 protein: CSAVKETQYF. The CDR3 bases are TGCAGTGCTGTAAAAGAGACCCAGTACTTC.

The rearrangement uses TRBV19 and TRBJ2-7, with a tentative D call TRBD1 (6 bases). Trimming cost V 11 bases and J 1 base, with 15 bases left between them. The CDR3 runs to 13 residues. CDR1 is LNHDA, CDR2 SQIVND, per germline (reference sequence). The CDR3 DNA sequence: TGTGCCCCCACCTTGACAGGATCCTACGAGCAGTACTTC. It translates to CAPTLTGSYEQYF. Filled out from reference TRBV19 and TRBJ2-7, the complete variable domain reads DGGITQSPKYLFRKEGQNVTLSCEQNLNHDAMYWYRQDPGQGLRLIYYSQIVNDFQKGDIAEGYSVSREKKESFPLTVTSAQKNPTAFYLCAPTLTGSYEQYFGPGTRLTVT.

To note about this clone: Other DNA sequences within the sample encode an identical CDR3. The chain joins TRBV2 to TRBJ2-7, with 11 bases lining up with TRBD2. The CDR3 extends over 14 amino acids. J gave up 3 bases and V 5 bases, and 3 bases lay outside the gene matches. The germline V gene has CDR1 SNHLY and CDR2 FYNNEI. The CDR3 reads CASSNGLAGYEQYF. The CDR3 DNA reads as TGTGCCAGCAGTAATGGACTAGCGGGCTACGAGCAGTACTTC.

This clone was counted between two and nine times. The chain uses TRBV10-3 and TRBJ1-1; D gene ambiguous. Looked up from germline, CDR1 is ENHRY and CDR2 is SYGVKD. V was cut by 3 bases and J by 6 bases, with 14 bases left in between. The CDR3 loop spans 14 amino acids. CDR3 in DNA: TGTGCCATCAGTGAATCCGGCGGGGAAGCTGAAGCTTTCTTT. It translates to CAISESGGEAEAFF.

This clone came up a few times. J is TRBJ2-7 and V is TRBV5-1; TRBD1 agrees at 11 bases. The trim removed 4 bases at V and 3 bases at J, leaving 15 bases unmatched. There are 18 residues in the CDR3. Germline V gives CDR1 SGHRS, CDR2 YFSETQ. The CDR3 protein is CASSVTPPGTGGNYEQYF. CDR3 nucleotide sequence: TGCGCCAGCAGCGTAACCCCGCCGGGGACAGGGGGAAACTACGAGCAGTACTTC.

The chain uses TRBV10-3 and TRBJ1-2, with 9 bases aligning to TRBD1. V was pared by 7 bases and J by 4 bases, with 7 bases of the junction left unmatched. CDR1 ENHRY and CDR2 SYGVKD come from the germline V gene. This CDR3 contains 14 residues. The CDR3 sequence is CAITGDRAAYGYTF. CDR3 nucleotide sequence: TGTGCCATCACCGGGGACAGGGCGGCCTATGGCTACACCTTC.

This clone was seen only a few times. The chain uses TRBV19 and TRBJ2-3, with TRBD1 as a possible D gene (5 bases). V was trimmed by 7 bases and J by 3 bases, leaving 17 bases between them. Germline assignment: CDR1 LNHDA and CDR2 SQIVND (reference sequence). The CDR3 extends over 15 amino acids. The CDR3 is CASTRTLVRTDTQYF. CDR3 DNA: TGTGCCAGTACTAGGACATTGGTGCGGACAGATACGCAGTATTTT.

The chain employs TRBV9 and TRBJ1-2; tentative D call: TRBD1 (6 bases). Germline lookup yields CDR1 SGDLS and CDR2 YYNGEE. The CDR3 length is 15 residues. V was cut by 0 bases and J by 2 bases, with 11 bases left in between. CDR3 residues: CASSVGGQNNYGYTF. The CDR3, as DNA: TGTGCCAGCAGCGTAGGAGGACAGAACAACTATGGCTACACCTTC. The complete variable domain, with remaining parts taken from reference TRBV9 and TRBJ1-2, reads DSGVTQTPKHLITATGQRVTLRCSPRSGDLSVYWYQQSLDQGLQFLIQYYNGEERAKGNILERFSAQQFPDLHSELNLSSLELGDSALYFCASSVGGQNNYGYTFGSGTRLTVV.

This clone came up a few times. The genes are TRBV5-1 and TRBJ1-2; D uncertain. The CDR3 totals 14 residues. Germline CDR1 is SGHRS and CDR2 is YFSETQ. V was cut by 5 bases and J by 5 bases, with 16 bases left in between. CDR3 protein: CASRQIPVEYGYTF. The DNA for the CDR3 is TGCGCCAGCAGACAGATACCCGTTGAGTATGGCTACACCTTC.

In its sample, this clone was seen a few times. V is TRBV5-4 and J is TRBJ2-7; the D gene is possibly TRBD1 (6 bases). V was cut by 4 bases and J by 6 bases, with 20 bases left in between. The CDR3 has 15 amino acids. The germline V gene encodes CDR1 SGHNT and CDR2 YYREEE (reference sequence). CDR3 amino acids: CASSQGQSVGVEQYF. The DNA of the CDR3 is TGTGCCAGCAGCCAAGGACAGTCCGTTGGAGTCGAGCAGTACTTC. The full variable domain, in which reference TRBV5-4 and TRBJ2-7 provide the parts outside the CDR3, is ETGVTQSPTHLIKTRGQQVTLRCSSQSGHNTVSWYQQALGQGPQFIFQYYREEENGRGNFPPRFSGLQFPNYSSELNVNALELDDSALYLCASSQGQSVGVEQYFGPGTRLTVT.

This rearrangement joins TRBV2 to TRBJ2-1, with a possible D match to TRBD1 (6 bases). V was pared by 3 bases and J by 14 bases, with 17 bases between. Germline CDR1 reads SNHLY; CDR2 reads FYNNEI. The length of the CDR3 is 13 residues. The CDR3 sequence: CASSDESAGDEFF. As DNA, the CDR3 is TGTGCCAGCAGTGACGAATCGGCAGGGGACGAGTTCTTC.

V usage is TRBV10-3 and J usage is TRBJ1-2, with D hard to call. Germline V lookup: CDR1 ENHRY, CDR2 SYGVKD. This CDR3 contains 15 residues. V lost 6 bases, J lost 4 bases, and 18 bases lay in between. The CDR3 DNA reads as TGTGCCATCAGGATAGTCCCGACGGGGAGCTATGGCTACACCTTC. This sequence encodes CAIRIVPTGSYGYTF.

The chain is built from TRBV6-1 and TRBJ1-5; perhaps TRBD1 as D (6 bases). Per the germline V gene, CDR1 is MNHNS and CDR2 is SASEGT. The CDR3 runs to 13 residues. V was trimmed by 10 bases and J by 5 bases, leaving 15 bases between them. In DNA, the CDR3 is TGTGCCACCTCCGGGACATCCTATCAGCCCCAGCATTTT. It is translated as CATSGTSYQPQHF.

This clone has just a few counts. This rearrangement joins TRBV28 to TRBJ1-4; TRBD1 aligns across 8 bases. Germline CDR1 reads MDHEN; CDR2 reads SYDVKM. This CDR3 region has 17 residues. Unmatched junction bases numbered 12, after V lost 1 base and J lost 8 bases. The CDR3 spells CASSLLYNRGLGEKLFF. CDR3 nucleotide sequence: TGTGCCAGCAGTTTATTATACAACAGGGGGTTGGGGGAAAAACTGTTTTTT.

This clone was picked up a small number of times. This chain links TRBV6-1 with TRBJ1-2; D gene unclear. The CDR3 is 15 amino acids. The germline CDR1 and CDR2 sequences are MNHNS and SASEGT. The V end lost 0 bases, the J end lost 8 bases, and 16 bases lay between the germline ends. This CDR3 is CASSEALLELRGYTF. In DNA form, the CDR3 reads TGTGCCAGCAGTGAAGCGCTTCTGGAGCTTAGGGGCTACACCTTC.

This clone was seen more than once but under ten times. The chain couples TRBV7-9 to TRBJ1-2, with D unresolved. This CDR3 is built from 13 residues. Germline CDR1 and CDR2: SEHNR and FQNEAQ (reference sequence). V dropped 5 bases and J dropped 5 bases, with 12 bases sitting between them. CDR3 in amino acids: CASSAQLWYGYTF. The CDR3, as DNA: TGTGCCAGCAGCGCACAGCTTTGGTATGGCTACACCTTC.

In this sample, this clone turned up a few times. The chain links TRBV7-3 to TRBJ2-7; no definite D call. CDR1 SGHTA and CDR2 FQGTGA come from the germline V gene. V shed 5 bases and J shed 2 bases, with 10 bases lying between them. CDR3 length: 13 residues. Here the CDR3 reads CASSVVPTYEQYF. The CDR3 DNA reads TGTGCCAGCAGCGTAGTCCCGACCTACGAGCAGTACTTC.

There are a few counts of this clone. This rearrangement joins TRBV19 to TRBJ2-1, with 8 nucleotides matching TRBD1. The CDR3 is 15 residues long. Germline CDR1 reads LNHDA; CDR2 reads SQIVND (reference sequence). Trimming at V came to 4 bases and at J to 7 bases, leaving 9 bases not matched to a gene. CDR3 DNA: TGTGCCAGTAGTACCGACAGGGGTCTAGGTAATGAGCAGTTCTTC. Translating gives CASSTDRGLGNEQFF.